Below are 25 T cell receptor beta chains sequenced from a single sample in a study of vaccination effects on CD4 cells after COVID-19. ViraFEST assay sequencing came after antigen-specific CD4+ T cells were expanded with viral peptide pools. Having been cultured for roughly 10 days, the cells underwent CD4+ T cell isolation. Of the BNT162b2 and mRNA-1273 vaccines, participants received two doses of one or the other. Sequencing used immunoSEQ multiplex PCR; TCRdb keeps in-frame clones, though not all of them. The sample consists of more than 9,000 clones, approximately 71% of them appearing once. These receptors' targets are unknown. This sample comprised CD4+ T cells from PBMCs cultured with SARS-CoV-2 spike peptides, obtained after COVID-19 vaccination. Every receptor here comes from a human donor who received a COVID-19 vaccine.

The rearrangement uses TRBV5-4 and TRBJ2-5, with D tentatively TRBD2 (6 bases). CDR1 and CDR2 from the germline V gene are SGHNT and YYREEE (reference sequence). The CDR3 covers 13 residues. V was pared by 5 bases and J by 3 bases, with 11 bases between. The CDR3 loop reads CASRTGVEETQYF. CDR3 DNA sequence: TGTGCCAGCAGGACGGGGGTGGAAGAGACCCAGTACTTC.

This chain links TRBV18 with TRBJ1-2, with 12 bases lining up with TRBD1. The V gene end was trimmed by 3 bases and the J gene end by 2 bases; junction bases not matched to a gene: 10. The CDR3 is 18 residues long. The germline V gene has CDR1 KGHSH and CDR2 LQKENI. The CDR3 region is CASSPLGTGGAGNYGYTF. In DNA, the CDR3 is TGTGCCAGCTCACCGCTCGGGACAGGGGGCGCGGGAAACTATGGCTACACCTTC.

V is TRBV7-2 and J is TRBJ2-3; 12 bases are a match to TRBD2. The junction had 5 bases not matched to a gene; V was cut back by 8 bases and J by 2 bases. This CDR3 spans 15 amino acids. Per the germline V gene, CDR1 is SGHTA and CDR2 is FQGNSA. CDR3 amino acids: CASLRTSGTTDTQYF. Written as DNA, the CDR3 is TGTGCCAGCCTCCGGACTAGCGGGACCACAGATACGCAGTATTTT.

This rearrangement joins TRBV10-3 to TRBJ2-2; 7 positions agree with TRBD2. The CDR3 runs 18 residues. Germline assignment: CDR1 ENHRY and CDR2 SYGVKD. V shed 3 bases and J 3 bases; nucleotides not matched to a gene: 13. CDR3 coding DNA: TGTGCCATCAGTGATATTAGAGGCCGGCGGGAGCACACCGGGGAGCTGTTTTTT. It codes for CAISDIRGRREHTGELFF.

The rearrangement uses TRBV5-8 and TRBJ2-3; TRBD2 aligns across 14 bases. Trimming at V came to 4 bases and at J to 3 bases, leaving 7 bases not matched to a gene. Germline loops: CDR1 SGHTS, CDR2 YDEGEE. The CDR3 sequence is 17 residues long. CDR3 region: CASSPGTSGGGTDTQYF. The CDR3 nucleotides read TGTGCCAGCAGCCCCGGGACTAGCGGGGGCGGGACAGATACGCAGTATTTT. Using reference TRBV5-8 and TRBJ2-3 for the parts outside the CDR3, the full variable domain is EAGVTQSPTHLIKTRGQQATLRCSPISGHTSVYWYQQALGLGLQFLLWYDEGEERNRGNFPPRFSGRQFPNYSSELNVNALELEDSALYLCASSPGTSGGGTDTQYFGPGTRLTVL.

This chain joins TRBV21-1 and TRBJ2-5; the DNA was not used to check the table's D call, TRBD1. TRBV21-1 is recorded as a pseudogene. The CDR3 spans 17 residues. The CDR3 DNA reads as TGTGCCAGCAGCAAAGAAGGCCCGGGACAGGGCAAAGAGACCCAGTACTTC. Protein product: CASSKEGPGQGKETQYF.

The V call is TRBV9, the J call TRBJ2-1; 8 bases fit TRBD2. J lost 6 bases, V lost 1 base, and 12 bases had no gene match. The CDR3 spans 17 residues. CDR1 and CDR2 from the germline V gene are SGDLS and YYNGEE. In DNA, the CDR3 is TGTGCCAGCAGCGTATCGGCTTGGGCGGGAGGTCCCAATGAGCAGTTCTTC. Its protein product is CASSVSAWAGGPNEQFF. Filled out from reference TRBV9 and TRBJ2-1, the complete variable domain reads DSGVTQTPKHLITATGQRVTLRCSPRSGDLSVYWYQQSLDQGLQFLIQYYNGEERAKGNILERFSAQQFPDLHSELNLSSLELGDSALYFCASSVSAWAGGPNEQFFGPGTRLTVL.

This clone has only one observation. The V call is TRBV11-1, the J call TRBJ2-3; no reliable D call. Looked up from germline, CDR1 is SGHAT and CDR2 is FQDESV (reference sequence). The CDR3 consists of 14 residues. Trimming stripped 3 bases from V and 1 base from J, with 8 bases between. The CDR3 sequence is CASSLGTGTDTQYF. The DNA of the CDR3 is TGTGCCAGCAGCTTGGGAACAGGCACAGATACGCAGTATTTT.

The rearrangement links TRBV18 to TRBJ2-6, with a possible D match to TRBD1 (6 bases). Trimming left V 3 bases short and J 0 bases short, with 12 bases between. The CDR3 extends over 17 amino acids. Looked up from germline, CDR1 is KGHSH and CDR2 is LQKENI. CDR3 sequence reads: CASSPRTGFSGANVLTF. In DNA, the CDR3 is TGTGCCAGCTCACCGCGCACAGGGTTCTCTGGGGCCAACGTCCTGACTTTC.

This chain links TRBV5-1 with TRBJ2-1; D remains unclear. This CDR3 comprises 12 residues. V was pared by 0 bases and J by 8 bases, with 6 bases between. Germline-derived CDR1 and CDR2 are SGHRS and YFSETQ. The CDR3 is CASSLGVDEQFF. CDR3 sequence (DNA): TGCGCCAGCAGCTTGGGGGTCGATGAGCAGTTCTTC.

The chain uses TRBV3-1 (or the pseudogene TRBV3-2) and TRBJ2-7; D is perhaps TRBD1 (6 bases). The germline V gene encodes CDR1 LGHDT and CDR2 YNNKEL (reference sequence). The CDR3 extends over 13 amino acids. V lost 1 base and J 6 bases, leaving 10 bases between the germline ends. Here the CDR3 reads CASSQVRGTEQYF. The DNA of the CDR3 is TGTGCCAGCAGCCAAGTTAGGGGGACCGAGCAGTACTTC.

This clone was picked up a small number of times. The chain couples TRBV3-1 (or the pseudogene TRBV3-2) to TRBJ1-1; TRBD1 matches at 8 bases. The CDR3 sequence is 13 residues long. Per the germline V gene, CDR1 is LGHDT and CDR2 is YNNKEL (reference sequence). The V gene end was trimmed by 6 bases and the J gene end by 4 bases; junction bases not matched to a gene: 4. CDR3 amino acids: CASSRQGTTEAFF. The CDR3 bases are TGTGCCAGCAGTCGACAGGGGACCACTGAAGCTTTCTTT.

The rearrangement uses TRBV6-2 or TRBV6-3 and TRBJ1-2; D gene uncertain. The CDR3 is 12 residues long. Germline loops: CDR1 MNHEY, CDR2 SVGEGT. V shed 5 bases and J shed 0 bases, with 4 bases lying between them. CDR3 loop: CASSLSNYGYTF. The CDR3 nucleotides are TGTGCCAGCAGTCTCTCTAACTATGGCTACACCTTC.

J is TRBJ2-7 and V is TRBV29-1; weak D call: TRBD2 (6 bases). The V gene lost 4 bases and the J gene lost 4 bases, with 17 bases spanning the gap. The germline gives CDR1 SQVTM, CDR2 ANQGSEA. This CDR3 has 14 amino acids. The CDR3 sequence: CSVGGVGGEYEQYF. CDR3 coding DNA: TGCAGCGTTGGGGGGGTAGGAGGTGAATACGAGCAGTACTTC.

This clone was seen a handful of times. The chain links TRBV6-5 to TRBJ2-7, with a weak D call TRBD2 (5 bases). The CDR3 sequence is 13 residues long. Trimming removed 2 bases from V and 5 bases from J, with 10 bases in between. Germline lookup yields CDR1 MNHEY and CDR2 SVGAGI. CDR3 in amino acids: CASSYGSRDEQYF. The DNA of the CDR3 is TGTGCCAGCAGTTACGGTTCGAGGGACGAGCAGTACTTC.

The chain recombines TRBV10-3 with TRBJ2-7; TRBD2 matches at 12 bases. This CDR3 region has 14 residues. In germline, CDR1 is ENHRY, CDR2 SYGVKD. V was pared by 6 bases and J by 5 bases, with 5 bases of the junction left unmatched. The CDR3 loop reads CAIRGTSGWNEQYF. Here the CDR3 DNA reads TGTGCCATCAGAGGGACTAGCGGGTGGAACGAGCAGTACTTC.

The gene calls are TRBV12-5 and TRBJ2-1, with TRBD1 identical over 7 bases. With V trimmed by 2 bases and J by 8 bases, 3 bases remained unmatched. The CDR3 spans 13 residues. The V gene's germline CDR1 is LGHNT and CDR2 FRNRAP. The CDR3 region has the DNA TGTGCTAGTGGTTTGCCCGGGACAGATGAGCAGTTCTTC. It specifies CASGLPGTDEQFF.

The chain combines TRBV11-2 with TRBJ2-1; 7 bases map to TRBD1. With 1 base clipped from V and 6 bases from J, the junction kept 6 bases outside the gene matches. Germline values: CDR1 SGHAT, CDR2 FQNNGV. The CDR3 length is 15 residues. The CDR3 protein is CASSLGSGQTNEQFF. Written as DNA, the CDR3 is TGTGCCAGCAGCTTAGGCTCGGGACAGACCAATGAGCAGTTCTTC.

The rearrangement uses TRBV5-1 and TRBJ2-5; D unclear. The CDR3 is made up of 11 amino acids. CDR1 is SGHRS and CDR2 is YFSETQ in the germline V gene. V gave up 3 bases and J gave up 4 bases, with 4 bases separating them. DNA of the CDR3: TGCGCCAGCAGCTCGGGAGAGACCCAGTACTTC. It is translated as CASSSGETQYF.

J is TRBJ1-5 and V is TRBV6-6; D gene uncertain. This CDR3 is 12 amino acids long. Per germline, CDR1 MNHNY and CDR2 SVGAGI (reference sequence). The V gene lost 5 bases and the J gene lost 5 bases, with 7 bases spanning the gap. CDR3 loop: CASSQGYQPQHF. CDR3 DNA: TGTGCCAGCAGTCAAGGTTATCAGCCCCAGCATTTT.

V usage is TRBV18 and J usage is TRBJ2-3; a possible D gene is TRBD2 (6 bases). The CDR3 sequence is 15 residues long. The V end was cut by 2 bases, the J end by 3 bases, with 12 bases between. CDR1 KGHSH and CDR2 LQKENI come from the germline V gene. The CDR3 DNA sequence: TGTGCCAGCTCACCAGGGCTCGGGAGTACAGATACGCAGTATTTT. Its protein product is CASSPGLGSTDTQYF.

The chain is built from TRBV5-1 and TRBJ1-2; D is unresolved. The V end was cut by 0 bases, the J end by 4 bases, with 10 bases between. The length of the CDR3 is 14 residues. Germline-derived CDR1 and CDR2 are SGHRS and YFSETQ. The CDR3, as DNA: TGCGCCAGCAGCTTGGGGGAAAAGGGCTATGGCTACACCTTC. Translated: CASSLGEKGYGYTF.

V usage is TRBV4-3 and J usage is TRBJ1-1; the D is unclear. Germline-derived CDR1 and CDR2 are LGHNA and YSLEER. The CDR3 contains 14 residues. Trimming took 0 bases from V and 8 from J, leaving 13 bases between them. The CDR3 protein is CASSQDVGREEAFF. For the CDR3, the DNA is TGCGCCAGCAGCCAAGATGTTGGCCGAGAAGAAGCTTTCTTT.

The gene calls are TRBV25-1 and TRBJ1-6; no reliable D call. Trimming pared 4 bases from V and 7 bases from J, leaving 14 bases between. The germline V gene encodes CDR1 MGHDK and CDR2 SYGVNS. This CDR3 spans 15 amino acids. CDR3 amino acids: CASSGSGRSNSPLHF. The CDR3, as DNA: TGTGCCAGCAGTGGGTCGGGGAGGAGCAATTCACCCCTCCACTTT.

Only a few counts were recorded for this clone. The rearrangement links TRBV7-2 to TRBJ1-2; 9 bases agree with TRBD1. CDR3 length: 15 residues. Germline V gene lookup returns CDR1 SGHTA and CDR2 FQGNSA. V trimming: 1 base; J trimming: 8 bases; junction bases outside the gene matches: 8. The CDR3 bases are TGTGCCAGCAGCTTAGATCCGGGACAGGGCAGGGGCTACACCTTC. This gives the protein CASSLDPGQGRGYTF. Complete variable domain (other parts from reference TRBV7-2 and TRBJ1-2): GAGVSQSPSNKVTEKGKDVELRCDPISGHTALYWYRQSLGQGLEFLIYFQGNSAPDKSGLPSDRFSAERTGGSVSTLTIQRTQQEDSAVYLCASSLDPGQGRGYTFGSGTRLTVV.